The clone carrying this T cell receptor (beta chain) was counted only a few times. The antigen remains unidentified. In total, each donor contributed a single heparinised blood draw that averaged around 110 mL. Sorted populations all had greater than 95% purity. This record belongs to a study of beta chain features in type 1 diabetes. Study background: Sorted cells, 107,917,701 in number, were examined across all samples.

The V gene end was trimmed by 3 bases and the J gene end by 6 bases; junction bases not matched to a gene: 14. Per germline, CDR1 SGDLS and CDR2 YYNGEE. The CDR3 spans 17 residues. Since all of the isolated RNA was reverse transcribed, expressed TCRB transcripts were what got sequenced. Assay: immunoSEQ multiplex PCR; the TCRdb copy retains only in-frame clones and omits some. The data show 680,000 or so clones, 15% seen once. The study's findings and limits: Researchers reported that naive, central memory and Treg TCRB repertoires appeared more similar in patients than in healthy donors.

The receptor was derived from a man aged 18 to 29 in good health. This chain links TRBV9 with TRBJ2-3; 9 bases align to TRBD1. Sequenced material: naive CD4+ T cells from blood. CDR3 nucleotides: TGTGCCAGCAGCGCTAACTCGGGACAGGGCTTTTTGGATACGCAGTATTTT. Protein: CASSANSGQGFLDTQYF.